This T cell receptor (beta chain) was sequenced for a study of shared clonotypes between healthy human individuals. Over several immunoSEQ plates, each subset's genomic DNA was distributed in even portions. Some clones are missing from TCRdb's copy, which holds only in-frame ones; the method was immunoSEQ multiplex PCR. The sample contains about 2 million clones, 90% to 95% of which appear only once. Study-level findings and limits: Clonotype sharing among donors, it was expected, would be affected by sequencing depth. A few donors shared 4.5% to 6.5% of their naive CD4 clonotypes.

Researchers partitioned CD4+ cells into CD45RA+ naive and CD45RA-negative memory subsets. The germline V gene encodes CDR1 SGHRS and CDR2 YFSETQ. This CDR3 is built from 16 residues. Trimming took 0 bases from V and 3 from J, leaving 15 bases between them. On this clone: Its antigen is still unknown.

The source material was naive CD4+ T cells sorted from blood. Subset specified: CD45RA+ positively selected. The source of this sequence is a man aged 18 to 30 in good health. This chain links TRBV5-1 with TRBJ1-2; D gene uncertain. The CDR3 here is CASSLVVSGPDYGYTF. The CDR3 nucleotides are TGCGCCAGCAGCTTGGTCGTCTCCGGGCCCGACTATGGCTACACCTTC.